The text below deals with one T cell receptor (beta chain). Repertoires were generated with immunoSEQ multiplex PCR, while TCRdb's copy carries only in-frame clones and drops some. The data contain 79,000 or so clones, 85% to 90% of them singletons. This CDR3 is built from 14 residues. The germline V and J ends were trimmed by 5 bases and 4 bases, with 12 bases remaining between them. CDR1 MNHEY and CDR2 SVGAGI come from the germline V gene. The source of the sample is a study of control samples from healthy donors and cancer patients. The sample was PBMCs. V and J are TRBV6-5 and TRBJ2-4; no clear D gene. The TCR comes from a woman in her fifties or sixties with colorectal cancer. The CDR3 here is CASSMDTVKNIQYF. Written as DNA, the CDR3 is TGTGCCAGCAGTATGGATACAGTAAAAAACATTCAGTACTTC.